The table lists the clone carrying this TCR beta chain with many counts. Its antigen is unknown. This entry belongs to a study of T cell responses to AZD1222 COVID-19 vaccine. Findings and caveats of the study: White British donors predominated, females outnumbered males, and clonal diversity was possibly underestimated.

Some clones are missing from TCRdb's copy, which holds only in-frame ones; the method was immunoSEQ multiplex PCR. The sample comprises 140,000 to 150,000 clones, over 85% of which are singletons, and around 1.7% rests with the top ten. The clonotype originates from an adult in good health. Material: peripheral blood, obtained on day 0 of AZD1222 vaccination.

CDR3 in amino acids: CASSLGTGVYNEQFF. In DNA, the CDR3 is TGTGCCAGCAGCTTAGGGACAGGGGTCTACAATGAGCAGTTCTTC. V and J are TRBV7-3 and TRBJ2-1; the match to TRBD1 covers 10 bases. Germline V lookup: CDR1 SGHTA, CDR2 FQGTGA. The V and J ends lost 2 bases and 3 bases, in that order; junction bases with no gene match: 1. The CDR3 runs to 15 residues.